This record covers a single T cell receptor beta chain. Its antigen is unidentified. Healthy Caucasians from Russia aged roughly 6 to 95 served as donors. No fewer than 5.5 micrograms of total RNA were isolated from every sample. The sample originates from a study of blood T cells in healthy people across ages. Germline V gene data show CDR1 as MNHEY and CDR2 as SVGEGT. V was cut by 4 bases and J by 0 bases, with 4 bases left in between. The CDR3 is made up of 13 amino acids. Study findings and constraints: In these data, TCR beta diversity tracked strongly with naive T cell percentage.

Then a second PCR, running about 7 to 11 cycles, was carried out with a sample-barcoded 5' primer and a J-beta primer mix. Template switching added a 12-random-nucleotide identifier to every cDNA molecule. TCRdb itself ran the 5' RACE reads through MiXCR, one entry per CDR3 protein. Of about 680,000 distinct CDR3 sequences detected, around 49% appear once; the ten largest clones hold 25% to 35%. What was sequenced was blood. The sequence came from a woman aged 55-70 years in good health. The chain links TRBV6-2 or TRBV6-3 to TRBJ2-4; D unclear. The CDR3 DNA reads TGTGCCAGCAGTTGGCTAGCCAAAAACATTCAGTACTTC. Its translation is CASSWLAKNIQYF.